This TCR beta chain was observed in a study of T cell clones after liver transplantation. Clones were read by immunoSEQ multiplex PCR, and TCRdb kept only the in-frame ones, dropping some. The table shows around 60,000 clones, with 65% to 75% occurring only once. The V segment lost 5 bases and the J segment 3 bases; nucleotides outside the gene matches: 2. This CDR3 region has 13 residues. The germline gives CDR1 SGHTA, CDR2 FQGNSA. This receptor was identified in a human donor who received a liver transplant. The sequencing here drew on CD4+ T cells from blood, taken before liver transplant. The rearrangement uses TRBV7-2 and TRBJ1-2; 8 bases align to TRBD1. The CDR3 coding sequence is TGTGCCAGCAGCCGGGACAGGTACTATGGCTACACCTTC. Translation gives CASSRDRYYGYTF. Looking up the rest from reference TRBV7-2 and TRBJ1-2 gives the full variable domain: GAGVSQSPSNKVTEKGKDVELRCDPISGHTALYWYRQSLGQGLEFLIYFQGNSAPDKSGLPSDRFSAERTGGSVSTLTIQRTQQEDSAVYLCASSRDRYYGYTFGSGTRLTVV.